This T cell receptor beta chain emerged from a study of graft-versus-host responses after intestinal transplantation. Study context: Each transplant was multivisceral, liver-intestinal, or isolated intestinal.

Assay used: immunoSEQ multiplex PCR; TCRdb lists only in-frame clones, some missing. The table shows nearly 15,000 clones, with about three fifths occurring only once. Study conclusions and caveats: The study associated peak circulating GvH clone levels with early post-transplant HvG declines. Some GvH clones were seen earlier in gut or blood, suggesting intestinal origin.

Intraepithelial lymphocytes and lamina propria lymphocytes were released through processing of graft tissue. Trimming left V 7 bases short and J 0 bases short, with 9 bases between. Germline assignment: CDR1 SGDLS and CDR2 YYNGEE. The CDR3 consists of 13 residues. Regarding this clone: The antigen is not known. The same CDR3 also results from other DNA sequences found in this sample.

The sequence came from a human patient who received an intestinal transplant, so some T cells may come from the graft donor. Sequencing was performed on ileum tissue, taken 524 days after transplant. The J gene is TRBJ2-3, the V gene TRBV9; TRBD2 is a possible D gene (6 bases). This CDR3 is CASSGTSTDTQYF. CDR3 bases: TGTGCCAGCTCCGGGACTAGCACAGATACGCAGTATTTT.